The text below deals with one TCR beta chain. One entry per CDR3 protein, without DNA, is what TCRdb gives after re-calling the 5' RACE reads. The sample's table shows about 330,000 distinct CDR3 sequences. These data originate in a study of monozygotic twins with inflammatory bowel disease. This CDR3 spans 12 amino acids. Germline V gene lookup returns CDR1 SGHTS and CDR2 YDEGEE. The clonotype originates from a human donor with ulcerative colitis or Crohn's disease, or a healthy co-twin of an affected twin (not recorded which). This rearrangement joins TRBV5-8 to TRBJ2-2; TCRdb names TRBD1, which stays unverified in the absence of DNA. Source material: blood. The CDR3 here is CASSRTRGELFF.